These T cell receptor beta chains were read from a single sample in a study of blood T cells in healthy people across ages. In TCRdb, the 5' RACE reads were re-called with MiXCR into one record per CDR3 protein. The data hold 1,500,000 or so distinct CDR3 sequences, with approximately 39% observed a single time. Sequenced material: blood. The receptors here all came from a woman between 18 and 29 years old in good health. The CDR3 runs from the conserved cysteine through the conserved F or W. A D gene is named only where the DNA matches it firmly. Some rows mark clone size as missing; the rest say once, few, many or name a class of expanded clone.

cdr3_nt cdr3_aa v_call d_call cdr3_length j_call clone_size
TGTGCCAGCAGCTACGCGGTGGGGGGTACCTTCTACGAGCAGTACTTC CASSYAVGGTFYEQYF TRBV7-2 - 16 TRBJ2-7 -
TGTGCCAGCAGCGTCGGGACAGGAGGAGGTCAGCCCCGGCATTTT CASSVGTGGGQPRHF TRBV9 TRBD1 15 TRBJ1-5 -
TGTGCCAGCAGTTTATCGGGATACACCTACGAGCAGTACTTC CASSLSGYTYEQYF TRBV27 - 14 TRBJ2-7 -
TGCGCCAGCAGCTTTGCTCGTTCGAGCCGCAATGAGCAGTTCTTC CASSFARSSRNEQFF TRBV5-1 - 15 TRBJ2-1 -
TGCAGTGCAAATCACGGACAGGGCCCCACAGATACGCAGTATTTT CSANHGQGPTDTQYF TRBV20-1 TRBD1 15 TRBJ2-3 -
TGTGCCATCAGTGAGCCCCAGGGGGCCCTCAACACTGAAGCTTTCTTT CAISEPQGALNTEAFF TRBV10-3 TRBD1 16 TRBJ1-1 -
TGCAGCGTCTCAGGGAGTGGGACTGAAGCTTTCTTT CSVSGSGTEAFF TRBV29-1 - 12 TRBJ1-1 -
TGTGCCAGCAGTTACGCCACTAGCGGGGGGCACAATGAGCAGTTCTTC CASSYATSGGHNEQFF TRBV6-5 TRBD2 16 TRBJ2-1 -
TGTGCCAGCAGCTTAGGAGTGGGGATGGATACGCAGTATTTT CASSLGVGMDTQYF TRBV7-2 - 14 TRBJ2-3 -
TGCGCCAGCAGCCAAGTTTATAGCGGGGGAGCAGAGACCCAGTACTTC CASSQVYSGGAETQYF TRBV4-3 TRBD2 16 TRBJ2-5 -
TGTGCCAGCAGCCTGACTATGCTAGCGGGAGAAGGTAATGAGCAGTTCTTC CASSLTMLAGEGNEQFF TRBV5-4 TRBD2 17 TRBJ2-1 -
TGTGCCAGCAGCCACCGGGGGGGCCTCAATGAGCAGTTCTTC CASSHRGGLNEQFF TRBV3-1 TRBD2 14 TRBJ2-1 -
TGCGCCAGCAGCCAAGACCAGTCCACCTACAATGAGCAGTACTTC CASSQDQSTYNEQYF TRBV4-3 - 15 TRBJ2-7 few
TGTGCCAGCACCCACCAGCGGGGGACAAATACGCAGTATTTT CASTHQRGTNTQYF TRBV12-3/TRBV12-4 TRBD2 14 TRBJ2-3 -
TGCAGCGCCGCAAATGCGGGGGCGCGCTCTGAAGCTTTCTTT CSAANAGARSEAFF TRBV29-1 - 14 TRBJ1-1 -
TGCAGCGTTGGTAGCGGGGACTACTACGAGCAGTACTTC CSVGSGDYYEQYF TRBV29-1 TRBD2 13 TRBJ2-7 -
TGTGCCAGCAGCGGATACGGGACAGGGGGATTTACGCAGTATTTT CASSGYGTGGFTQYF TRBV9 TRBD1 15 TRBJ2-3 -
TGCAGCCAGGGCGATGGCTACACCTTC CSQGDGYTF TRBV29-1 - 9 TRBJ1-2 -
TGTGCCAGCAGCTCCGACCTGACAGGGGCTAACTATGGCTACACCTTC CASSSDLTGANYGYTF TRBV7-3 TRBD1 16 TRBJ1-2 -
TGTGCCAGCAGCCAACCGACTAGCGGGAGGGGGGAGCTGTTTTTT CASSQPTSGRGELFF TRBV3-1 TRBD2 15 TRBJ2-2 -
TGTGCCAGCAGCTTATCTGGAGGGGGCGTTATGTGGGCCAACGTCCTGACTTTC CASSLSGGGVMWANVLTF TRBV7-9 - 18 TRBJ2-6 -
TGTGCCAGCAGCTCCCCGGGACTAGCCGGCGGTGAGCAGTTCTTC CASSSPGLAGGEQFF TRBV7-2 TRBD2 15 TRBJ2-1 -
TGTGCCACCAGTGATGGGAGTCTAGATACGCAGTATTTT CATSDGSLDTQYF TRBV24-1 - 13 TRBJ2-3 -
TGCGCCAGCAGCTTGGGGGGGCCCCCAACGACTGAAGCTTTCTTT CASSLGGPPTTEAFF TRBV5-1 - 15 TRBJ1-1 few
TGTGCCAGCAGCGACAGACTTGTTTTCCACTTT CASSDRLVFHF TRBV2 - 11 TRBJ1-6 -
TGTGCCACCTCGCGAGGGGCGAATGAAAAACTGTTTTTT CATSRGANEKLFF TRBV7-2 - 13 TRBJ1-4 -
TGCGCCAGCAGCCAAGAAGAGTTGAGGGAAGCTTTCTTT CASSQEELREAFF TRBV4-1 - 13 TRBJ1-1 few
TGTGCCAGCAGTTACTCGGTTGACACCGGGGAGCTGTTTTTT CASSYSVDTGELFF TRBV6-2/TRBV6-3 - 14 TRBJ2-2 -
TGCGCCAGCAGCCAAGAGACTGGAGGGTTGCAGTTCTTC CASSQETGGLQFF TRBV4-3 - 13 TRBJ2-1 few
TGTGCCAGCAGCGTAGCTACTAGCGGGGGCCTCTTCACAGATACGCAGTATTTT CASSVATSGGLFTDTQYF TRBV9 TRBD2 18 TRBJ2-3 -
TGTGCCAGCAGCGTGACTAGTACGCCTCCGGATACGCAGTATTTT CASSVTSTPPDTQYF TRBV11-2 - 15 TRBJ2-3 -
TGTGCCAGCAGCAAGCGCCTAGCGGTTAGCACAGATACGCAGTATTTT CASSKRLAVSTDTQYF TRBV14 TRBD2 16 TRBJ2-3 -
TGTGCCAGCAGCGCTAGGGGTAGCGGGAGGGGCTCCTACAATGAGCAGTTCTTC CASSARGSGRGSYNEQFF TRBV3-1 TRBD2 18 TRBJ2-1 -
TGCAGTGCTAGAGAGCTTGGACAGGGAGACACTGAAGCTTTCTTT CSARELGQGDTEAFF TRBV20-1 TRBD1 15 TRBJ1-1 -
TGTGCCAGCAGCGACAGTAATGAAAAACTGTTTTTT CASSDSNEKLFF TRBV6-5 - 12 TRBJ1-4 -
TGCGCCAGCAGCCCAAGCCCGACATCTTCGTATAATTCACCCCTCCACTTT CASSPSPTSSYNSPLHF TRBV4-3 - 17 TRBJ1-6 -
TGTGCCATTTCCGACCCCGGGACCGCCTACGAGCAGTACTTC CAISDPGTAYEQYF TRBV10-3 - 14 TRBJ2-7 few
TGTGCCAGCAGCCGAACCCGACTAGCGGCACAAGAGACCCAGTACTTC CASSRTRLAAQETQYF TRBV7-2 TRBD2 16 TRBJ2-5 few
TGTGCCAGCAGTGTAAACAGGTACAATGAGCAGTTCTTC CASSVNRYNEQFF TRBV27 - 13 TRBJ2-1 few
TGTGCCAGCAGCTACACGGACCGAGGCTACACCTTC CASSYTDRGYTF TRBV7-2 - 12 TRBJ1-2 few
TGCAGCGTTGATCTGGGGGCACTACCAGATACGCAGTATTTT CSVDLGALPDTQYF TRBV29-1 - 14 TRBJ2-3 -
TGTGCCAGCAGCTTCAGCACGGATCGGCTTAAAGAGACCCAGTACTTC CASSFSTDRLKETQYF TRBV7-2 - 16 TRBJ2-5 -
TGTGCCAGCAGCGCAGGGGCGCGCGGTCAGCCCCAGCATTTT CASSAGARGQPQHF TRBV2 - 14 TRBJ1-5 -
TGTGCCAGCAGTTACCCGACCCCGGGTGGTAACTATGGCTACACCTTC CASSYPTPGGNYGYTF TRBV6-2/TRBV6-3 - 16 TRBJ1-2 few
TGCGCCAGCAGCCAAGAGTTTGCGGGCAGGGGAGCCTATGGCTACACCTTC CASSQEFAGRGAYGYTF TRBV4-3 - 17 TRBJ1-2 -
TGTGCCAGCAGCCAACCAGGCGGGGCAGCGAACACCGGGGAGCTGTTTTTT CASSQPGGAANTGELFF TRBV7-2 - 17 TRBJ2-2 -
TGTGCCAGCAGCTTAACGGGACAGGGAATTAGTAATGAGCAGTACTTC CASSLTGQGISNEQYF TRBV7-2 TRBD1 16 TRBJ2-5 few
TGTGCCAGCAGTTCCTTCGGGGGCTGGGAGACCCAGTACTTC CASSSFGGWETQYF TRBV28 - 14 TRBJ2-5 -
TGTGCCAGCATGACTATAAAATCCGAGACCCAGTACTTC CASMTIKSETQYF TRBV3-1 - 13 TRBJ2-5 -
TGCAGTGCTAGAGCCTCGCAAGAGACCCAGTACTTC CSARASQETQYF TRBV20-1 - 12 TRBJ2-5 -